The 23 T cell receptor beta chains in this list originate from one sample, sequenced in a study of blood T cell repertoires in COVID-19 (dated by TCRdb to 2020 to 2021). The protocol used for the library was the immunoSEQ multiplex PCR assay. TCRdb obtained this table from immuneACCESS and retained in-frame rearrangements with V and J assigned. These tables miss some clones; where compared with another copy, unresolved V genes account for less than half of the shortfall, and the remainder is unexplained. In this sample the table shows roughly 100,000 clones, 91% of which occur a single time. Of the sample, 15% to 20% is held by the ten largest clones. Sequenced input: peripheral blood. These receptors were obtained from a man in his fifties with acute or convalescent COVID-19.

This chain joins TRBV19 and TRBJ1-1; D is undetermined. Germline CDR1 is LNHDA and CDR2 is SQIVND (reference sequence). Deletions cut 7 bases from V and 5 bases from J, with 11 bases between. This CDR3 comprises 12 residues. CDR3 nucleotides: TGTGCCAGTAACCCCGGGGAGACTGAAGCTTTCTTT. Translated: CASNPGETEAFF.

This sequence joins TRBV14 and TRBJ2-5, with 9 nucleotides matching TRBD1. The V gene end was trimmed by 3 bases and the J gene end by 1 base; junction bases not matched to a gene: 6. Germline-derived CDR1 and CDR2 are SGHDN and FVKESK. The CDR3 has 16 residues. CDR3 sequence (DNA): TGTGCCAGCAGCCACGACAGGGGGGTATTCCAAGAGACCCAGTACTTC. This codes for CASSHDRGVFQETQYF.

V and J are TRBV19 and TRBJ1-6; tentatively, D is TRBD1 (6 bases). This CDR3 has 14 amino acids. CDR1 LNHDA and CDR2 SQIVND come from the germline V gene (reference sequence). Trimming removed 7 bases from V and 9 bases from J, with 16 bases in between. CDR3: CASTKGWDTSPLHF. CDR3 in DNA: TGTGCCAGTACCAAGGGGTGGGACACTTCACCCCTCCACTTT.

J is TRBJ1-2 and V is TRBV7-2; no definite D call. CDR3 length: 13 amino acids. V was cut by 5 bases and J by 3 bases, with 10 bases left in between. CDR1 and CDR2 (germline): SGHTA, FQGNSA. This CDR3 reads CASSPPQDYGYTF. The CDR3 DNA is TGTGCCAGCAGCCCCCCCCAGGACTATGGCTACACCTTC.

This clone was seen more than once but under ten times. The chain employs TRBV2 and TRBJ1-5; the match to TRBD1 covers 8 bases. The germline gives CDR1 SNHLY, CDR2 FYNNEI. J gave up 1 base and V 5 bases, and 7 bases lay outside the gene matches. The CDR3 contains 16 residues. CDR3 coding DNA: TGTGCCAGCAGTAAAGACAGGGGAGGAAGCAATCAGCCCCAGCATTTT. It encodes CASSKDRGGSNQPQHF.

V gene TRBV6-5 combines with J gene TRBJ1-6, with TRBD1 identical over 9 bases. Germline CDR1 reads MNHEY; CDR2 reads SVGAGI. CDR3 size: 15 residues. Trimming removed 8 bases from V and 10 bases from J; junction bases left unmatched: 12. CDR3 loop: CASLRRDRVISPLHF. The CDR3 coding sequence is TGTGCCAGCCTACGGAGGGACAGGGTCATCTCACCCCTCCACTTT.

In this sample, this clone turned up a few times. The chain couples TRBV6-2 or TRBV6-3 to TRBJ2-2, with unresolved D. The CDR3 runs to 16 residues. The germline V and J ends were trimmed by 3 bases and 1 base, with 12 bases remaining between them. In germline, CDR1 is MNHEY, CDR2 SVGEGT. CDR3 protein: CASSYRYAKNTGELFF. CDR3 nucleotides: TGTGCCAGCAGTTATCGATACGCGAAGAACACCGGGGAGCTGTTTTTT.

This clone was observed a single time. The V and J genes are TRBV27 and TRBJ2-3, with 7 bases matching TRBD1. CDR1 and CDR2 (germline): MNHEY, SMNVEV (reference sequence). This CDR3 is 16 amino acids long. Trimming cost V 5 bases and J 1 base; bases outside gene matches: 9. CDR3 amino acids: CASSTYRGFGTDTQYF. CDR3 coding DNA: TGTGCCAGCAGTACCTACAGGGGTTTCGGCACAGATACGCAGTATTTT.

The chain couples TRBV5-1 to TRBJ2-1; maybe TRBD1 (6 bases). The CDR3 runs 14 residues. CDR1 is SGHRS, CDR2 YFSETQ, per germline. V was cut by 4 bases and J by 4 bases, with 12 bases left in between. CDR3 in DNA: TGCGCCAGCAGCGCTATGGACAGTTACAATGAGCAGTTCTTC. It translates to CASSAMDSYNEQFF.

This rearrangement joins TRBV28 to TRBJ1-4; D remains unclear. Germline lookup yields CDR1 MDHEN and CDR2 SYDVKM. The CDR3 consists of 14 residues. The germline V and J ends were trimmed by 4 bases and 5 bases, with 11 bases remaining between them. The CDR3 reads CASSSTVPNEKLFF. Here the CDR3 DNA reads TGTGCCAGCAGTTCCACGGTACCAAATGAAAAACTGTTTTTT.

This chain joins TRBV5-1 and TRBJ2-2; D might be TRBD2 (5 bases). The CDR3 runs 16 residues. The ends were cut back, 2 bases at V and 0 bases at J, with 11 bases in the middle. Germline CDR1 is SGHRS and CDR2 is YFSETQ. CDR3 DNA: TGCGCCAGCAGCTTAGGGAGAACCGCGAACACCGGGGAGCTGTTTTTT. Encoded protein: CASSLGRTANTGELFF.

This clone was counted once. The chain links TRBV10-2 to TRBJ2-1, with a weak D call TRBD2 (5 bases). There are 14 residues in the CDR3. The germline V and J ends were trimmed by 9 bases and 0 bases, with 12 bases remaining between them. CDR1 is WSHSY, CDR2 SAAADI, per germline. CDR3 bases: TGCGCCAGTTTTGGCGGGCGCTCCTACAATGAGCAGTTCTTC. Residues: CASFGGRSYNEQFF.

The chain couples TRBV19 to TRBJ1-3; D call uncertain. The V gene lost 9 bases and the J gene lost 0 bases, with 6 bases spanning the gap. The CDR3 extends over 12 amino acids. CDR1 and CDR2 (germline): LNHDA, SQIVND (reference sequence). CDR3 DNA: TGTGCCAGCGGGATCTCTGGAAACACCATATATTTT. Translated, it gives CASGISGNTIYF.

This clone was seen once. This chain uses TRBV19 with TRBJ1-2; 7 bases line up with TRBD1. V lost 4 bases and J lost 4; bases outside the gene matches: 6. CDR1 and CDR2 (germline): LNHDA, SQIVND (reference sequence). The CDR3 covers 14 residues. CDR3: CASSTGAGGYGYTF. In DNA, the CDR3 is TGTGCCAGTAGTACGGGGGCAGGGGGCTATGGCTACACCTTC.

The chain carries TRBV11-2 and TRBJ2-7, with 11 bases that match TRBD2. Germline V CDR1 and CDR2: SGHAT, FQNNGV. V was pared by 8 bases and J by 5 bases, with 5 bases of the junction left unmatched. This CDR3 has 13 amino acids. CDR3 residues: CASRIAGGNEQYF. The CDR3, as DNA: TGTGCCAGCCGGATAGCGGGGGGGAACGAGCAGTACTTC. Filled out from reference TRBV11-2 and TRBJ2-7, the complete variable domain reads EAGVAQSPRYKIIEKRQSVAFWCNPISGHATLYWYQQILGQGPKLLIQFQNNGVVDDSQLPKDRFSAERLKGVDSTLKIQPAKLEDSAVYLCASRIAGGNEQYFGPGTRLTVT.

A remark on this clone: A read error may account for a junction end that differs from germline. This chain joins TRBV10-2 and TRBJ2-7; D gene uncertain. CDR3 length: 13 residues. From germline, CDR1 is WSHSY and CDR2 SAAADI. CDR3 in DNA: TGCACCAGCAGTGCCGGGTTAGGCGGCGAGCAGTACTTC. It encodes CTSSAGLGGEQYF.

V usage is TRBV5-1 and J usage is TRBJ2-3; the match to TRBD1 covers 8 bases. V lost 4 bases to trimming and J lost 5 bases; unmatched junction nucleotides: 3. Germline-derived CDR1 and CDR2 are SGHRS and YFSETQ. The CDR3 sequence is 13 residues long. This CDR3 is CASSPDRGDTQYF. The CDR3 coding sequence is TGCGCCAGCAGCCCAGACAGGGGAGATACGCAGTATTTT.

This sequence joins TRBV4-3 and TRBJ2-7; weak D call: TRBD2 (6 bases). The CDR3 loop spans 14 amino acids. The germline V gene encodes CDR1 LGHNA and CDR2 YSLEER. V was cut by 6 bases and J by 2 bases, with 14 bases left in between. The chain's CDR3 is CASREGSLPYEQYF. CDR3 nucleotide sequence: TGCGCCAGCAGGGAGGGGAGCCTACCCTACGAGCAGTACTTC.

The V and J genes are TRBV28 and TRBJ1-5, with D perhaps matching TRBD1 (5 bases). The CDR3 length is 15 residues. The V end was cut by 8 bases, the J end by 3 bases, with 17 bases between. Germline CDR1 and CDR2: MDHEN and SYDVKM. The CDR3 is CASGGYGGTNQPQHF. The CDR3 nucleotides are TGTGCCAGCGGGGGTTACGGGGGAACCAATCAGCCCCAGCATTTT.

The chain couples TRBV19 to TRBJ2-2; TRBD2 aligns across 9 bases. Germline values: CDR1 LNHDA, CDR2 SQIVND (reference sequence). The J segment lost 4 bases and the V segment lost 4 bases, leaving 4 bases of the junction unmatched. This CDR3 comprises 15 residues. Written as DNA, the CDR3 is TGTGCCAGTAGTACTAGCGGGGTGGGCACCGGGGAGCTGTTTTTT. It is translated as CASSTSGVGTGELFF.

The chain links TRBV2 to TRBJ2-1; TRBD2 matches at 10 bases. J lost 5 bases, V lost 1 base, and 5 bases had no gene match. The CDR3 loop spans 16 amino acids. CDR1 and CDR2 (germline): SNHLY, FYNNEI. The CDR3 here is CASSEGTSGFHNEQFF. The DNA for the CDR3 is TGTGCCAGCAGTGAAGGGACTAGCGGATTTCACAATGAGCAGTTCTTC.

J is TRBJ1-5 and V is TRBV30; the D gene is possibly TRBD1 (5 bases). The germline V and J ends were trimmed by 2 bases and 3 bases, with 11 bases remaining between them. This CDR3 contains 14 residues. CDR1 is GTSNPN, CDR2 SVGIG, per germline (reference sequence). DNA of the CDR3: TGTGCCTGGAGTCCAATGGGGCCCAATCAGCCCCAGCATTTT. It translates to CAWSPMGPNQPQHF.

This chain links TRBV4-2 with TRBJ1-5; D possibly corresponds to TRBD1 (5 bases). Germline lookup yields CDR1 LGHNA and CDR2 YNFKEQ. CDR3 size: 15 residues. Trimming left V 0 bases short and J 8 bases short, with 14 bases between. The CDR3 reads CASSQEGAPTEPQHF. As DNA, the CDR3 is TGTGCCAGCAGCCAAGAAGGGGCTCCTACCGAGCCCCAGCATTTT.